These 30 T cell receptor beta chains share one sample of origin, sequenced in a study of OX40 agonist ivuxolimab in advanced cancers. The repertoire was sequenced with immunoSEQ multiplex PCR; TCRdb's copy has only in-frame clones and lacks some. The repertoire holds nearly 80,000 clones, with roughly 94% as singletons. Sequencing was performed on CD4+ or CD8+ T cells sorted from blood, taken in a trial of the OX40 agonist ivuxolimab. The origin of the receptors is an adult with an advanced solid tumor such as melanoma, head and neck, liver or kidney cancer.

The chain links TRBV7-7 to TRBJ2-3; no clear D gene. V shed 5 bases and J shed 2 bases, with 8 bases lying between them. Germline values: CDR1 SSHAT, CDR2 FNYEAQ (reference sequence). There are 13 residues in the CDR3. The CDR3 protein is CASSRRDTDTQYF. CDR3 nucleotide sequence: TGTGCCAGCAGCCGGCGCGACACAGATACGCAGTATTTT.

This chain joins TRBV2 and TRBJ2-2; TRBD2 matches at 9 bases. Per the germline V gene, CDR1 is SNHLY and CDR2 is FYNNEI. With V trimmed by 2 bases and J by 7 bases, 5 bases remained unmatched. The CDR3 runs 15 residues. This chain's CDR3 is CASSELAGSDGELFF. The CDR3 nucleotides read TGTGCCAGCAGTGAACTAGCGGGGTCCGACGGGGAGCTGTTTTTT.

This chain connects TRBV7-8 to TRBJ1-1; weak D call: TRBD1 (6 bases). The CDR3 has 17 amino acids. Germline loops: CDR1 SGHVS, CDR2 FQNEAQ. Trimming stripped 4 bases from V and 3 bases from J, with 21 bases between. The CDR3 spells CASSSRQDFTLDTEAFF. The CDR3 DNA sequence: TGTGCCAGCAGCTCCAGACAGGACTTTACGCTAGACACTGAAGCTTTCTTT. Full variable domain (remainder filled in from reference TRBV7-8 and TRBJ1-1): GAGVSQSPRYKVAKRGQDVALRCDPISGHVSLFWYQQALGQGPEFLTYFQNEAQLDKSGLPSDRFFAERPEGSVSTLKIQRTQQEDSAVYLCASSSRQDFTLDTEAFFGQGTRLTVV.

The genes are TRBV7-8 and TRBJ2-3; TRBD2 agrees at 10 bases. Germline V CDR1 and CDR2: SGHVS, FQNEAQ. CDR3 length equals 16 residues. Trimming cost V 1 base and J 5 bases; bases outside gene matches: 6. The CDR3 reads CASSLVSGRAGDTQYF. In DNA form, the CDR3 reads TGTGCCAGCAGCTTAGTAAGCGGGAGGGCCGGAGATACGCAGTATTTT.

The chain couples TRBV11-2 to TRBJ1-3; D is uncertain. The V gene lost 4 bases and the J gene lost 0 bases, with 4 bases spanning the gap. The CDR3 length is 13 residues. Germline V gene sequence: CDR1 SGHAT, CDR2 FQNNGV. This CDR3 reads CASSSVSGNTIYF. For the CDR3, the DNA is TGTGCCAGCAGCTCCGTCTCTGGAAACACCATATATTTT.

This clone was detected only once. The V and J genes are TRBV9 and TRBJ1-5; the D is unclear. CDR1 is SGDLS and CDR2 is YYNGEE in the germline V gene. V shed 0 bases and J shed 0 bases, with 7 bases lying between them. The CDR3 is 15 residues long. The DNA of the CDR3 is TGTGCCAGCAGCGTAGGGCAGAATAGCAATCAGCCCCAGCATTTT. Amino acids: CASSVGQNSNQPQHF. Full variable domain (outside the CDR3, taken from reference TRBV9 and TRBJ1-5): DSGVTQTPKHLITATGQRVTLRCSPRSGDLSVYWYQQSLDQGLQFLIQYYNGEERAKGNILERFSAQQFPDLHSELNLSSLELGDSALYFCASSVGQNSNQPQHFGDGTRLSIL.

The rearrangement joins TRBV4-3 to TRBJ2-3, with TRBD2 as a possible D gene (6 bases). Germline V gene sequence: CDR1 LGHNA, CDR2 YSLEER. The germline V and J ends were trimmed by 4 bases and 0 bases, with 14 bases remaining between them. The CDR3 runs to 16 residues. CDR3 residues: CASSPIGLLSTDTQYF. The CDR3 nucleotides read TGCGCCAGCAGCCCTATAGGACTACTTAGCACAGATACGCAGTATTTT.

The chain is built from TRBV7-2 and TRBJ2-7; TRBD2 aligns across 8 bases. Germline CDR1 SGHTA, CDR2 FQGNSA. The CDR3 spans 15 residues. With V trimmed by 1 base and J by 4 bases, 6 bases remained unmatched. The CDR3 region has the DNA TGTGCCAGCAGCTTAGTGAGCGGGAGTAAATACGAGCAGTACTTC. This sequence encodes CASSLVSGSKYEQYF.

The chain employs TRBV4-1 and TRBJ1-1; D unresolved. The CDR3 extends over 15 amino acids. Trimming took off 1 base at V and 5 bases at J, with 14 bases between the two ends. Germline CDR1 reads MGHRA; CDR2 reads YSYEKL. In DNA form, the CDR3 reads TGCGCCAGCAGCCAAGTTCTGGAGGGAGGAACTGAAGCTTTCTTT. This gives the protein CASSQVLEGGTEAFF.

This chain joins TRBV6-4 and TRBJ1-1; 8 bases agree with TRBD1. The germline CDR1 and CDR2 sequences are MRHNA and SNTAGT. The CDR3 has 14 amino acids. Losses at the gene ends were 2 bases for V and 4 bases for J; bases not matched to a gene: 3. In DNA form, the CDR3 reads TGTGCCAGCAGTGACGGACAGGGCGCCACTGAAGCTTTCTTT. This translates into CASSDGQGATEAFF.

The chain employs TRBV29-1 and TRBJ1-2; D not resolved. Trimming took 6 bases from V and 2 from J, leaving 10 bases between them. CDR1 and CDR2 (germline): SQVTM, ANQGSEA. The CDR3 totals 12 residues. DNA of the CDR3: TGCAGCGTACAACAAGCGAACTATGGCTACACCTTC. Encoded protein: CSVQQANYGYTF.

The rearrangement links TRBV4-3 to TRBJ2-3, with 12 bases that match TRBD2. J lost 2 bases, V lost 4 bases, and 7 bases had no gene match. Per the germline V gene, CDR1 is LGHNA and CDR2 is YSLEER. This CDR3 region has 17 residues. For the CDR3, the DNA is TGCGCCAGCAGCCCCGGGACTAGCGGGTACCCCACAGATACGCAGTATTTT. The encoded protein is CASSPGTSGYPTDTQYF.

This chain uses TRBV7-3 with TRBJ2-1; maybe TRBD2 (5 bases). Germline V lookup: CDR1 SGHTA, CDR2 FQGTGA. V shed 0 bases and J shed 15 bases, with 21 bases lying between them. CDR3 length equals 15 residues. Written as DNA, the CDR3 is TGTGCCAGCAGCTTAACCTGGATAGAGAGGGAGCGGTTGTTCTTC. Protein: CASSLTWIERERLFF.

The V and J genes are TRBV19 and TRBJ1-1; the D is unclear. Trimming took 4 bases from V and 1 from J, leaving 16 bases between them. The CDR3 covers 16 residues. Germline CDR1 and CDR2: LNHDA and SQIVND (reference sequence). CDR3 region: CASSTGRTLGNTEAFF. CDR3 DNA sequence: TGTGCCAGTAGTACCGGACGTACCCTAGGGAACACTGAAGCTTTCTTT. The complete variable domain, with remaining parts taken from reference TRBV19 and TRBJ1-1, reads DGGITQSPKYLFRKEGQNVTLSCEQNLNHDAMYWYRQDPGQGLRLIYYSQIVNDFQKGDIAEGYSVSREKKESFPLTVTSAQKNPTAFYLCASSTGRTLGNTEAFFGQGTRLTVV.

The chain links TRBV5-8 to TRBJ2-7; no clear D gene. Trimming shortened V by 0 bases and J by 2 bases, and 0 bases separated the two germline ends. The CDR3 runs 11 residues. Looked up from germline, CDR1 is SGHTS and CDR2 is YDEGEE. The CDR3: CASSLAYEQYF. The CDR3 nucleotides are TGTGCCAGCAGCTTGGCCTACGAGCAGTACTTC.

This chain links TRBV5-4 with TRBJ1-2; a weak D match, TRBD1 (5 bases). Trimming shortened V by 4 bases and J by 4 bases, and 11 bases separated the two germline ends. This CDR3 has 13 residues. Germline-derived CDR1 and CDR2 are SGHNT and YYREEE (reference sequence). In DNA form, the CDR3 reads TGTGCCAGCAGCCCCGGTGGGGCCTATGGCTACACCTTC. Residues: CASSPGGAYGYTF.

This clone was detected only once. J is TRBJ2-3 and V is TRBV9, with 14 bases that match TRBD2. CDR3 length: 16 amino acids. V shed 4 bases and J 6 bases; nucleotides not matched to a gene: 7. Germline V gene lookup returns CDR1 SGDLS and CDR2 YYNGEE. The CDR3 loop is CASSLGLAGEGDTQYF. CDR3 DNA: TGTGCCAGCAGCCTGGGACTAGCGGGGGAAGGGGATACGCAGTATTTT. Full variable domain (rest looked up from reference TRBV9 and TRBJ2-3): DSGVTQTPKHLITATGQRVTLRCSPRSGDLSVYWYQQSLDQGLQFLIQYYNGEERAKGNILERFSAQQFPDLHSELNLSSLELGDSALYFCASSLGLAGEGDTQYFGPGTRLTVL.

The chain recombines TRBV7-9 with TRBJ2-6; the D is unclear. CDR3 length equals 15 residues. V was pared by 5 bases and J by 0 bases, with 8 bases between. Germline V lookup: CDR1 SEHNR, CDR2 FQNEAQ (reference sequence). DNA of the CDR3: TGTGCCAGCAGCCTACTGCCCTCTGGGGCCAACGTCCTGACTTTC. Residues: CASSLLPSGANVLTF.

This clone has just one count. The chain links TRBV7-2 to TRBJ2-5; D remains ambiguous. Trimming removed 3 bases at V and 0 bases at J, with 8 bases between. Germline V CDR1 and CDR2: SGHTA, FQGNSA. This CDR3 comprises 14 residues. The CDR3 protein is CASSFVENQETQYF. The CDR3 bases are TGTGCCAGCAGCTTCGTAGAGAACCAAGAGACCCAGTACTTC.

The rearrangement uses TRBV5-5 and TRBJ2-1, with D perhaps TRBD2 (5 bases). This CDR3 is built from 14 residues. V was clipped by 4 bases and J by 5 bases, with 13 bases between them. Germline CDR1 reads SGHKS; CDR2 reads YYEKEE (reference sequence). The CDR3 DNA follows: TGTGCCAGCAGCCCTAGCCCGGCGGACAATGAGCAGTTCTTC. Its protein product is CASSPSPADNEQFF. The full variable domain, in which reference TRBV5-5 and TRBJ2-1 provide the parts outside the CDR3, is DAGVTQSPTHLIKTRGQQVTLRCSPISGHKSVSWYQQVLGQGPQFIFQYYEKEERGRGNFPDRFSARQFPNYSSELNVNALLLGDSALYLCASSPSPADNEQFFGPGTRLTVL.

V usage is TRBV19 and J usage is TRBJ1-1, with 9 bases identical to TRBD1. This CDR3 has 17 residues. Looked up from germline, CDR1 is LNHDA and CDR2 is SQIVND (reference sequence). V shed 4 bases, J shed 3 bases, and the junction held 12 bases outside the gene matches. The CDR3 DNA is TGTGCCAGTAGTAATATAAGGACAGGGGCCTCGGACACTGAAGCTTTCTTT. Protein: CASSNIRTGASDTEAFF.

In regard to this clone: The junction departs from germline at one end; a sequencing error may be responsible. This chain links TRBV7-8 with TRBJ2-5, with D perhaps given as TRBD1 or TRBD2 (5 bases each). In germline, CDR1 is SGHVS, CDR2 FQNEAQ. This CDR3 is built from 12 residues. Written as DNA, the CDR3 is TGTGCCAGCAGCTTAGCATCGGGACCTGAGAACTTC. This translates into CASSLASGPENF.

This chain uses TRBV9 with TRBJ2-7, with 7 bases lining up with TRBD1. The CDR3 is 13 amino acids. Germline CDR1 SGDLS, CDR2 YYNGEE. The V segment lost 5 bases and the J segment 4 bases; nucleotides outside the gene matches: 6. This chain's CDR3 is CASSRGQEYEQYF. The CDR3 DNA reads TGTGCCAGCAGTAGAGGACAGGAGTACGAGCAGTACTTC.

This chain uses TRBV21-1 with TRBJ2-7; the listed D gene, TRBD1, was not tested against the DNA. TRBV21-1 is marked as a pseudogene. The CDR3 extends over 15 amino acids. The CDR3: CASSRGRTGSYEQYF. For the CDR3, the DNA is TGTGCCAGCAGCCGAGGTCGGACAGGGTCCTACGAGCAGTACTTC.

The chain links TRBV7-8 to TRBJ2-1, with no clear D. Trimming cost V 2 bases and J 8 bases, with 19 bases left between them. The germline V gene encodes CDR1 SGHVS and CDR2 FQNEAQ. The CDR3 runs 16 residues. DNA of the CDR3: TGTGCCAGCAGCTTAACCTCGTCGTCGCTACTCGATGAGCAGTTCTTC. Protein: CASSLTSSSLLDEQFF. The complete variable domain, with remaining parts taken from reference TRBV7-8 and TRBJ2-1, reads GAGVSQSPRYKVAKRGQDVALRCDPISGHVSLFWYQQALGQGPEFLTYFQNEAQLDKSGLPSDRFFAERPEGSVSTLKIQRTQQEDSAVYLCASSLTSSSLLDEQFFGPGTRLTVL.

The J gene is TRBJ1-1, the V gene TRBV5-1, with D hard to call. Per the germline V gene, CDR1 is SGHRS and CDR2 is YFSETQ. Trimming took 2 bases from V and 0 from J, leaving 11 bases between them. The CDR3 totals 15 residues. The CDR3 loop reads CASSFGIRMNTEAFF. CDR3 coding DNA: TGCGCCAGCAGCTTCGGGATAAGAATGAACACTGAAGCTTTCTTT.

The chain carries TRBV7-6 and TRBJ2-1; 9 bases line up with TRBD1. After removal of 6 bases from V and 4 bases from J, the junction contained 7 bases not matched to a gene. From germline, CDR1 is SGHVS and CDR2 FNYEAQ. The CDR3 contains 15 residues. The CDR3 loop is CASRAGTGIYNEQFF. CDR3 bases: TGTGCCAGCAGAGCCGGGACAGGGATATACAATGAGCAGTTCTTC.

CDR3 bases: TGCGCCAGCAGCCAAGGAACCGGGACTAGCGGTTCTGAGCAGTTCTTC. Its translation is CASSQGTGTSGSEQFF. This chain uses TRBV4-3 with TRBJ2-1; 11 bases agree with TRBD2. The CDR3 has 16 amino acids. The trim removed 1 base at V and 9 bases at J, leaving 8 bases unmatched. Germline V CDR1 and CDR2: LGHNA, YSLEER.

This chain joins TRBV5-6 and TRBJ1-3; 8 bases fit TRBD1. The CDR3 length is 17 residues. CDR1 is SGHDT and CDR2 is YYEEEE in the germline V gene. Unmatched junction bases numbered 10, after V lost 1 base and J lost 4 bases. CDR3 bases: TGTGCCAGCAGCTTGACCGACGACAGGGGACTCGGAAACACCATATATTTT. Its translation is CASSLTDDRGLGNTIYF.

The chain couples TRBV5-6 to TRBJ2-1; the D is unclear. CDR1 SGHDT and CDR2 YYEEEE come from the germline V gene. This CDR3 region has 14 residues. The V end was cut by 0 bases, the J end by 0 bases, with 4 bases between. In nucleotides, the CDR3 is TGTGCCAGCAGCTTGGACAGCTCCTACAATGAGCAGTTCTTC. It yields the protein CASSLDSSYNEQFF.